Described below is a single T cell receptor beta chain sequence and its context. Its target antigen remains unknown. Base quality data are lacking; no much larger clone is found one base away. This record belongs to a study of T cell changes during pregnancy in multiple sclerosis (dated by TCRdb to about 2019). About the investigation overall: The study examined how the T cell repertoire changed over the course of pregnancy in women with multiple sclerosis.

Library preparation used the immunoSEQ multiplex PCR assay. The immuneACCESS repertoire file appears here via TCRdb, limited to in-frame rearrangements. These files lack a portion of the clones; in checked studies, under half of the deficit traces to unresolved V genes, and the cause of the others is not known. This sample comprises roughly 15,000 clones, 80% to 85% of them detected only once. Roughly 19% of the sample is held by the ten biggest clonotypes. The CDR3 runs 15 residues from the cysteine to the phenylalanine. Just the 45-base CDR3 DNA is kept, in frame starting at base 1. CDR1 and CDR2, per the germline V gene, are ENHRY and SYGVKD. After removal of 8 bases from V and 2 bases from J, the junction retains 11 bases not matched to a gene.

The sequence came from a female donor in good health, enrolled as a control in a pregnancy study. Here the sequenced sample was CD8+ T cells from peripheral blood mononuclear cells, taken in the third trimester of pregnancy. Recombination joined TRBV10-3 with TRBJ2-7, with 8 junctional bases fitting TRBD2. This receptor has the CDR3 CAIGRGLAGAYEQYF. The nucleotide sequence reads as follows: TGTGCCATCGGGAGAGGGCTAGCGGGTGCCTACGAGCAGTACTTC.